A single sample gave rise to the 18 T cell receptor beta chains below, sequenced in a study of neurological immune-mediated disorders. One entry per CDR3 protein, called by TCRdb with MiXCR from the 5' RACE reads. The data contain about 80,000 distinct CDR3 sequences, approximately 6% of them singletons. Documented time point: longitudinal time-point 2. The material sequenced was PBMCs. Source of these receptors: a woman in her sixties with multiple sclerosis.

At least ten counts were recorded for this clonotype. The chain uses TRBV29-1 and TRBJ1-1, with 9 bases matching TRBD1. This CDR3 has 14 residues. The V and J ends lost 7 bases and 2 bases, in that order; junction bases with no gene match: 8. CDR1 and CDR2 from the germline V gene are SQVTM and ANQGSEA. The CDR3 protein is CSGGQGTRNTEAFF. CDR3 coding DNA: TGCAGCGGAGGACAGGGGACCCGAAACACTGAAGCTTTCTTT.

This clonotype was observed at least ten times. The V gene is TRBV6-5, the J gene TRBJ1-6; D might be TRBD1 (6 bases). CDR1 is MNHEY, CDR2 SVGAGI, per germline. Trimming pared 8 bases from V and 6 bases from J, leaving 14 bases between. CDR3 length: 14 residues. The DNA for the CDR3 is TGTGCCAGCCGGGGGACACCTATTAATTCACCCCTCCACTTT. This codes for CASRGTPINSPLHF.

The chain combines TRBV6-5 with TRBJ1-2, with TRBD1 identical over 8 bases. Germline V gene lookup returns CDR1 MNHEY and CDR2 SVGAGI. The V gene end was trimmed by 5 bases and the J gene end by 4 bases; junction bases not matched to a gene: 6. This CDR3 has 14 residues. CDR3: CASSAGTGPYGYTF. The CDR3 DNA sequence: TGTGCCAGCAGTGCCGGGACAGGCCCCTATGGCTACACCTTC.

The J gene is TRBJ1-4, the V gene TRBV2, with unresolved D. This CDR3 has 14 residues. V was trimmed by 7 bases and J by 1 base, leaving 10 bases between them. The germline V gene encodes CDR1 SNHLY and CDR2 FYNNEI. The CDR3 DNA reads TGTGCCAGCACCGCCGACGGAACTAATGAAAAACTGTTTTTT. It translates to CASTADGTNEKLFF.

This clonotype was recorded many times. The chain couples TRBV15 to TRBJ2-5; weak D call: TRBD2 (6 bases). Germline lookup yields CDR1 LNHNV and CDR2 YYDKDF (reference sequence). The CDR3 sequence is 14 residues long. The V end was cut by 4 bases, the J end by 5 bases, with 14 bases between. CDR3 residues: CATSKARAGETQYF. The CDR3 DNA is TGTGCCACCAGCAAGGCCCGGGCGGGGGAGACCCAGTACTTC.

This clonotype was counted many times. The gene calls are TRBV5-1 and TRBJ1-3; D call uncertain. This CDR3 has 16 amino acids. V lost 3 bases and J 1 base, leaving 14 bases between the germline ends. In germline, CDR1 is SGHRS, CDR2 YFSETQ. The CDR3 here is CASSSDLGSSGNTIYF. In DNA form, the CDR3 reads TGCGCCAGCAGCTCCGATCTGGGATCGTCTGGAAACACCATATATTTT.

V gene TRBV19 combines with J gene TRBJ1-1; D might be TRBD1 (5 bases). Germline CDR1 LNHDA, CDR2 SQIVND (reference sequence). The CDR3 contains 14 residues. V lost 10 bases, J lost 0 bases, and 15 bases lay in between. The CDR3 bases are TGTGCCACAAGGTTGGGGGGGATGAACACTGAAGCTTTCTTT. Translation: CATRLGGMNTEAFF. The complete variable domain, with remaining parts taken from reference TRBV19 and TRBJ1-1, reads DGGITQSPKYLFRKEGQNVTLSCEQNLNHDAMYWYRQDPGQGLRLIYYSQIVNDFQKGDIAEGYSVSREKKESFPLTVTSAQKNPTAFYLCATRLGGMNTEAFFGQGTRLTVV.

This clonotype appeared many times. The genes are TRBV25-1 and TRBJ1-1; 9 bases match TRBD1. The CDR3 extends over 17 amino acids. Unmatched junction bases numbered 8, after V lost 3 bases and J lost 0 bases. Germline CDR1 and CDR2: MGHDK and SYGVNS. CDR3 loop: CASSDRRQGGMNTEAFF. The CDR3 bases are TGTGCCAGCAGTGACCGCAGACAGGGGGGGATGAACACTGAAGCTTTCTTT.

This clonotype was seen ten or more times. The chain carries TRBV5-1 and TRBJ2-7; 9 bases line up with TRBD1. Looked up from germline, CDR1 is SGHRS and CDR2 is YFSETQ. The CDR3 is 14 amino acids. With 0 bases clipped from V and 6 bases from J, the junction kept 4 bases outside the gene matches. CDR3: CASSLDTGGGEQYF. CDR3 DNA: TGCGCCAGCAGCTTGGATACAGGGGGCGGCGAGCAGTACTTC.

At least ten counts were recorded for this clonotype. The chain uses TRBV10-3 and TRBJ1-1; possibly TRBD1 for D (6 bases). Germline CDR1 ENHRY, CDR2 SYGVKD. The CDR3 loop spans 13 amino acids. The V end was cut by 4 bases, the J end by 6 bases, with 12 bases between. The CDR3 nucleotides are TGTGCCATCAGTGGGCAGGGGCAGGCTGAAGCTTTCTTT. It is translated as CAISGQGQAEAFF.

In its sample, this clonotype was seen many times. The J gene is TRBJ1-2, the V gene TRBV10-3; TRBD1 matches 9 bases. V was pared by 0 bases and J by 8 bases, with 7 bases of the junction left unmatched. The CDR3 length is 15 residues. Germline V gene lookup returns CDR1 ENHRY and CDR2 SYGVKD. CDR3 DNA sequence: TGTGCCATCAGTGAGTCGGACAGGGGTTCTGCCGGCTACACCTTC. The encoded protein is CAISESDRGSAGYTF.

Many counts were recorded for this clonotype. This chain joins TRBV6-5 and TRBJ2-7, with D possibly being TRBD1 or TRBD2 (5 bases each). Germline V gene data show CDR1 as MNHEY and CDR2 as SVGAGI. Deletions cut 4 bases from V and 9 bases from J, with 13 bases between. The CDR3 is 12 amino acids. The CDR3 sequence: CASSSRDARQYF. CDR3 bases: TGTGCCAGCAGTTCACGGGACGCCCGGCAGTACTTC.

This clonotype was recorded at least ten times. The rearrangement links TRBV28 to TRBJ2-1, with TRBD2 identical over 8 bases. V gave up 2 bases and J gave up 6 bases; unmatched junction bases: 0. Per germline, CDR1 MDHEN and CDR2 SYDVKM. The CDR3 runs 13 residues. The CDR3 DNA is TGTGCCAGCAGTTTAGGGACTAGCAATGAGCAGTTCTTC. It translates to CASSLGTSNEQFF.

In this sample, this clonotype turned up many times. The chain links TRBV3-1 to TRBJ2-5, with D maybe TRBD1 (6 bases). V lost 0 bases and J 1 base, leaving 15 bases between the germline ends. CDR3 length: 17 amino acids. Germline lookup yields CDR1 LGHDT and CDR2 YNNKEL (reference sequence). In DNA, the CDR3 is TGTGCCAGCAGCCAAGAGGGACAATCGTTAACCCAAGAGACCCAGTACTTC. Protein product: CASSQEGQSLTQETQYF.

This clonotype was recorded many times. The chain carries TRBV10-3 and TRBJ2-7, with D possibly TRBD1 on 6 matching bases. The CDR3 has 13 residues. Germline V CDR1 and CDR2: ENHRY, SYGVKD. Deletions cut 9 bases from V and 4 bases from J, with 16 bases between. CDR3 in DNA: TGTGCCATTCAGGGGTTTGGGCAATACGAGCAGTACTTC. Encoded protein: CAIQGFGQYEQYF.

This clonotype was counted at least ten times. This chain uses TRBV18 with TRBJ2-1; 9 bases match TRBD1. V trimming: 3 bases; J trimming: 4 bases; junction bases outside the gene matches: 1. Germline values: CDR1 KGHSH, CDR2 LQKENI. The CDR3 runs to 14 residues. This CDR3 reads CASSPGTGYNEQFF. CDR3 in DNA: TGTGCCAGCTCACCCGGGACAGGGTACAATGAGCAGTTCTTC.

The sample holds many counts of this clonotype. This chain joins TRBV12-3 or TRBV12-4 and TRBJ1-1; D unresolved. Trimming cost V 6 bases and J 0 bases, with 2 bases left between them. This CDR3 has 11 residues. The CDR3 bases are TGTGCCAGCAGCGTGAACACTGAAGCTTTCTTT. Translated, it gives CASSVNTEAFF.

The gene calls are TRBV5-1 and TRBJ2-1; no clear D. The V gene's germline CDR1 is SGHRS and CDR2 YFSETQ. Trimming shortened V by 0 bases and J by 0 bases, and 10 bases separated the two germline ends. CDR3 length: 16 residues. For the CDR3, the DNA is TGCGCCAGCAGCTTGGCCGCCTTGAGCTCCTACAATGAGCAGTTCTTC. Translating gives CASSLAALSSYNEQFF.